This T cell receptor beta chain was captured in a study of cytomegalovirus exposure and HLA in healthy donors (dated by TCRdb to 2017 to 2019). For context, the study as a whole: An earlier analysis of several hundred of the donors reported 276 Gb of sequence data and approximately 120 million unique TCR beta sequences obtained from some 200 million T cells. An early release covering roughly 600 HLA-typed donors comprised about 300 gigabases of sequencing data and approximately 80 million unique TCR sequences. Of the 300 to 500 genotyped donors, 75% to 85% were placed in the genetic ancestry cluster associated with self-reported Caucasian donors. The study aimed to test whether signatures of past pathogen exposure could be identified by cataloging public T cell receptors. The study used immunosequencing to profile the T cell repertoires of 666 subjects and linked those repertoires to cytomegalovirus serostatus. In addition to the first cohort of about 650 subjects, a separate validation cohort of 120 different subjects was used. To predict cytomegalovirus infection status, the study combined high-throughput TCR immunosequencing, statistical association of individual TCRs with disease status, and machine learning. In a later analysis, previously published TCR beta repertoires from more than 500 donors were re-analyzed and high-resolution HLA genotyping was added so that TCR occurrence patterns could be studied. Rather than drawing on any new phenotypic data, the later analysis identified candidate immune exposures from TCR beta sequences and the way those sequences occurred across donors. In an earlier analysis of over 550 of the donors, high-throughput TCR beta sequencing was used to judge whether each TCR beta V gene segment behaved as functional or pseudogenic. Alongside the repertoire data, information on donor age, sex, ethnicity and CMV serostatus was compiled. A later genetic analysis took genome-wide SNP genotypes for about three fifths of the 666 donors and used that subset as a discovery cohort. Every repertoire in the discovery cohort had been generated on one and the same sequencing platform. HLA typing included class I and class II loci at four-digit resolution. The number of typed donors differed by locus: roughly 629-630 for A, B, C, DRB1 and DQB1; approximately 520 for DQA1; fewer than 610 for DPA1; and some 450 for DPB1. Because of strong linkage in the cohort, five DR-DQ haplotypes were treated as single units for association and clustering. Among some 400 genotyped donors of the cohort, an average of 235,054 unique TCR beta nucleotide sequences were sequenced per donor, around 20% of them non-productive. General findings and caveats noted by the study authors: In a later analysis, HLA-associated TCR beta chains were found to be more clonally expanded and to have lower generation probabilities than equally common non-associated chains. A later analysis associated 16,951 TCR beta sequences with specific HLA alleles at a false discovery rate of 0.05. In vitro tests confirmed that a few of the cytomegalovirus-associated TCR beta chains recognize cytomegalovirus antigens. Roughly uniform sequencing depth across donors was assumed in presence/absence analyses, although this assumption may not hold. Some IMGT-functional V segments, including TRBV6-2 and TRBV6-3, could not be distinguished by the 87-base-pair reads and were therefore excluded. The only immune exposure information available for the cohort was CMV serostatus. A further reported finding was that TCR beta sequences accurately predicted the HLA-A and HLA-B alleles for most subjects in the first cohort. Cytomegalovirus status was reported to be diagnosed by the classifier with high specificity and sensitivity in both the original and validation cohorts. The study listed 170 or so TCR beta chains as associated with cytomegalovirus. Across donors, most TCR sequences were observed very rarely, whereas some public TCRs were present in many individuals. A cluster of highly shared sequence variants was judged likely to be a technical artifact of the sequencing pipeline. According to a later analysis, parvovirus B19, influenza, CMV and Epstein-Barr virus appeared linked to several top co-occurrence clusters. According to the authors, the approach could potentially be generalized to other disease states and immunological phenotypes. Strong co-occurrence of HLA alleles, especially DR and DQ, made assigning TCR associations to individual alleles difficult. In a later analysis, most CMV-associated TCR beta chains were found to appear HLA-restricted, with HLA associations seemingly driven largely by CMV exposure. According to a later genetic analysis, donors in an Asian-associated ancestry cluster had fewer N-insertions in productive TCRs than the approximately 690-donor mean. Because HLA typing was unavailable for some donors at each locus, only the typed subset was used in association tests. Broadly in line with IMGT annotations, most TCR beta V segments showed up in productive rearrangements about 87% or about 30% of the time in an earlier analysis of several hundred of the donors. In a later analysis, TCR association rates were found to vary across HLA loci, with the most associated TCRs seen for DRB1 alleles and the fewest for HLA-C alleles. The earlier analysis of a few hundred of the donors excluded roughly 17 rarely observed V segments, including chromosome 9 orphons, because counts were too low. Only TCR beta chains were sequenced in this cohort, and the absence of alpha or paired-chain data limited detectable features. An association between a missense DCLRE1C variant and V-gene and J-gene trimming of TCR beta chains was found in a later genetic analysis and replicated in an independent cohort. Correlated functional status among segregating V segments might reflect linkage disequilibrium, but an unknown experimental factor could not be ruled out.

The cohort comprised hundreds of healthy bone marrow donors. All cohort members were sampled while nominally healthy, although unrecorded immune exposures were likely present. The donor was CMV seronegative and belonged to the group of more than 300 seronegative cohort members. Each donor provided a peripheral blood sample, and peripheral blood mononuclear cells were used for TCR beta sequencing. Genomic DNA extraction from the blood cell samples was performed with the Qiagen DNeasy Blood Extraction Kit. The library was produced with the immunoSEQ multiplex PCR assay. For the multiplex PCR, a mixture combining 60 forward primers for TCR Vbeta segments and 13 reverse primers for TCR Jbeta segments was used. Amplification of the CDR3 region of rearranged TCR beta genes was performed with a multiplex PCR assay on genomic DNA. On the Illumina HiSeq System, the amplified TCR beta libraries were sequenced as 87-base-pair reads. Per the source publication's procedure: In a later analysis, tens of millions of unique TCR beta chains were counted across the 650 to 700 repertoires, and roughly 9.9 million of these chains were shared by at least two donors. To remove PCR and sequencing errors, raw reads were error-corrected and collapsed into unique sequences using a nearest-neighbor algorithm that merged closely related sequences. To assign V, D and J gene segments, CDR3 sequences were aligned to IMGT reference sequences. For a sequence to be retained, at least a six-nucleotide match to both a V gene segment and a J gene segment was required. Rearrangements were called productive when the CDR3 lacked stop codons and stayed in frame with V and J; all others were non-productive. Following IMGT convention, CDR3 was defined as the stretch from the second conserved V-encoded cysteine up to the conserved J-encoded phenylalanine. The earlier analysis of about 640 of the donors excluded any sequence lacking an unambiguous match to a single V gene segment. An earlier analysis of several hundred of the donors called V segments functional above 56.7% productive rearrangements and segregating when the between-donor standard deviation exceeded 5%. To diagnose cytomegalovirus status from the catalog of TCR beta chain sequences, a statistical classification framework was built. In a later analysis, V and J genes were assigned by comparing TCR nucleotide sequences against IMGT/GENE-DB human TR gene sequences. A later analysis assigned CDR3 sequences and most-parsimonious VDJ recombination scenarios with the TCRdist pipeline. In a later analysis, each TCR beta chain was defined by its CDR3 amino acid sequence together with its V-gene family, and reads lacking a unique V-gene family were excluded. A later analysis removed several hundred highly shared, low-generation-probability nucleotide sequences to deal with suspected cross-contamination and a sequencing artifact. In a later analysis, a clonal expansion index for each public chain was calculated from normalized within-repertoire ranks of inferred template counts. Generation probabilities in a later analysis came from a VDJ recombination model fitted to out-of-frame rearrangements, and those results were checked against IGoR. Hypergeometric tests were used in a later analysis to score TCR-TCR, TCR-HLA and TCR-CMV co-occurrence, with a repertoire-size bias correction applied to the TCR pairs. In a later analysis, false discovery rates were estimated by permuting HLA or CMV assignments 20 times. In a later analysis, co-occurring TCRs were grouped using DBSCAN, with TCRdist sequence similarity added in when clustering inside HLA-allele-positive subsets. Repertoires with fewer than 30,000 or more than 120,000 public chains, plus five repertoires with anomalous nucleotide sharing, were excluded from co-occurrence clustering. TCRdb obtained this table from immuneACCESS and retained in-frame rearrangements with V and J assigned. These tables miss some clones; where compared with another copy, unresolved V genes account for less than half of the shortfall, and the remainder is unexplained. That table supplies the V and J calls and clone size; D and trimming were determined from the DNA. Recorded for this sample are under 250,000 clones; 76% of them occurred a single time. The biggest ten clones account for 0.63% of the sample.

Clipping removes 7 bases from V and 4 bases from J, with 9 as the unmatched junction base count. In the germline V gene, CDR1 corresponds to SGHAT and CDR2 to FQNNGV. Measured from the cysteine to the phenylalanine, the CDR3 is 15 residues long. Only the CDR3 region is kept as DNA, spanning 45 bases read in frame from base 1. Concerning this clone: Its antigen has not been determined. Per-nucleotide qualities are absent, and no much larger clonotype sits a single base away.

The clonotype comes from a man in his late teens or twenties in good health and CMV-seronegative. The material sequenced was PBMCs. The chain is made from TRBV11-2 and TRBJ2-3, with 9 bases in between that match TRBD2. The DNA reads TGTGCCAGCACCATTAGCGGGAGTTGGGCAGATACGCAGTATTTT. This yields the protein CASTISGSWADTQYF.